This T cell receptor (beta chain) derives from a study of shared clonotypes between healthy human individuals. Sequencing used immunoSEQ multiplex PCR; TCRdb keeps in-frame clones, though not all of them. The sample holds about 1.5 million clones, about 96% seen once. The CDR3 spans 18 residues. The TCR sequence derives from a man aged 25-40 years in good health. The sequenced sample was naive CD4+ T cells sorted from blood. The subset denotes: CD45RA+ positively selected. The genes are TRBV21-1 and TRBJ2-1; TRBD1 is the table's D call, not checked against the DNA. TRBV21-1 corresponds to a pseudogene. Here the CDR3 DNA reads TGTGCCAGCAGCAAAAGAGGTAGGGGACAGGGGATATTCAATGAGCAGTTCTTC. Translated: CASSKRGRGQGIFNEQFF.